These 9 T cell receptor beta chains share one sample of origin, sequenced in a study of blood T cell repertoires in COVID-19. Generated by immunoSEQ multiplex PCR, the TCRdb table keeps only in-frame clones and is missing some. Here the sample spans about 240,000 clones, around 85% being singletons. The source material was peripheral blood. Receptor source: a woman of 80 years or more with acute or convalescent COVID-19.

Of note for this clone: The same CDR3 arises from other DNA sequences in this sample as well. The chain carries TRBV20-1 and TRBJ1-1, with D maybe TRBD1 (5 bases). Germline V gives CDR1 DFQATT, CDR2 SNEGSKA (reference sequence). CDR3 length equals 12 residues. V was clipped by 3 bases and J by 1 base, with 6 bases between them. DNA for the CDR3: TGCAGTGCTAGTCAGGGGAACACTGAAGCTTTCTTT. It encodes CSASQGNTEAFF.

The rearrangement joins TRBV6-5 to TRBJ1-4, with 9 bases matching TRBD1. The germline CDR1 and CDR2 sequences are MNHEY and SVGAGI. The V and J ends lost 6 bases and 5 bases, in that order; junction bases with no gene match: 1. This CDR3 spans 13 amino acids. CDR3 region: CASRDRGNEKLFF. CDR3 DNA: TGTGCCAGCAGGGACAGGGGAAATGAAAAACTGTTTTTT.

CDR3 sequence reads: CASSFGDRGSSTDTQYF. The DNA of the CDR3 is TGCGCCAGCAGCTTCGGGGACAGGGGGAGTAGCACAGATACGCAGTATTTT. The chain is built from TRBV5-1 and TRBJ2-3; 11 bases match TRBD1. This CDR3 spans 17 amino acids. CDR1 is SGHRS and CDR2 is YFSETQ in the germline V gene. V was clipped by 2 bases and J by 0 bases; unmatched bases: 5.

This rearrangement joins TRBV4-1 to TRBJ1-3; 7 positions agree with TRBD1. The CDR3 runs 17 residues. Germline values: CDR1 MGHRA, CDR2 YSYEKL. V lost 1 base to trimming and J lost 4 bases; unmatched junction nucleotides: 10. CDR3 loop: CASSQVPLTGPGNTIYF. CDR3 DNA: TGCGCCAGCAGCCAAGTACCCCTGACAGGGCCCGGAAACACCATATATTTT.

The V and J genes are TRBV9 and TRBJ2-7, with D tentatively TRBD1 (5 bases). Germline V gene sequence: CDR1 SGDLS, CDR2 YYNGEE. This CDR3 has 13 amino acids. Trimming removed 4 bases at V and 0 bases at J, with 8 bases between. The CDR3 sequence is CASSPDNSYEQYF. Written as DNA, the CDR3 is TGTGCCAGCAGCCCGGACAACTCCTACGAGCAGTACTTC.

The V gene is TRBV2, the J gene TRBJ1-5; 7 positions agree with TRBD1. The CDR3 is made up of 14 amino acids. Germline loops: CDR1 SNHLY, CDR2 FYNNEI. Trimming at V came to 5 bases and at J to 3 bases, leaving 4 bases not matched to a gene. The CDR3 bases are TGTGCCAGCAGTCAGACAGGGATCAATCAGCCCCAGCATTTT. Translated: CASSQTGINQPQHF.

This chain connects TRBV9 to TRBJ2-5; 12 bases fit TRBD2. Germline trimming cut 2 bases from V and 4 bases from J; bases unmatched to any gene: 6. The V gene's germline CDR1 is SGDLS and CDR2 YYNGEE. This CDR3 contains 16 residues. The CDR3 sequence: CASSVLAGGPVETQYF. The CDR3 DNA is TGTGCCAGCAGCGTCCTAGCGGGGGGGCCAGTAGAGACCCAGTACTTC.

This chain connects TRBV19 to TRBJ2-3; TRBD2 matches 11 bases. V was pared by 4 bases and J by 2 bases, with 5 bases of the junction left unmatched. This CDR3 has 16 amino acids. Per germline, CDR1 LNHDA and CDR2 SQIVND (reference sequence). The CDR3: CASSSRLAGLTDTQYF. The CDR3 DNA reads TGTGCCAGTAGTAGCCGACTAGCGGGGCTCACAGATACGCAGTATTTT.

The CDR3 nucleotides are TGCGCCAGCAGCGTGGCCGCGGGGGGGCCGAAGACCCAGTACTTC. It specifies CASSVAAGGPKTQYF. The V gene is TRBV5-1, the J gene TRBJ2-5, with 9 bases lining up with TRBD2. The germline V gene encodes CDR1 SGHRS and CDR2 YFSETQ. The CDR3 loop spans 15 amino acids. The junction had 10 bases not matched to a gene; V was cut back by 4 bases and J by 6 bases.